This T cell receptor beta chain was identified in a study of radiotherapy plus CTLA-4 blockade in lung cancer. About the study: Among enrolled patients, roughly 17% responded and 30% to 40% achieved disease control. Study-wide results and limits: Expansion in blood of tumor-derived TCR clones was seen after radiotherapy plus ipilimumab. Early clonal dynamics of blood T cells, together with interferon-beta, were reported as the best response predictor.

Turning to this clone: What it binds is not known.

Method: immunoSEQ multiplex PCR; TCRdb's copy keeps in-frame clones and lacks some. The sample has roughly 110,000 clones, more than 75% seen once. The CDR3 has 14 amino acids. V gave up 6 bases and J gave up 2 bases, with 12 bases separating them. Germline V CDR1 and CDR2: MNHEY, SVGAGI. This TCR came from a human donor with non-small cell lung cancer that progressed on radiotherapy plus ipilimumab. Some clones in this sample may be carry-over from other donors' samples. The source was peripheral blood, collected from a patient treated with radiotherapy plus ipilimumab. The chain carries TRBV6-5 and TRBJ2-3; possibly TRBD1 for D (6 bases). This chain's CDR3 is CASSLGTSTDTQYF. As DNA, the CDR3 is TGTGCCAGCAGCCTCGGGACATCCACAGATACGCAGTATTTT.